The 8 T cell receptor beta chains listed next were all sequenced from one sample in a study of T-cell reconstitution after alpha-beta-depleted transplantation in children. Preparation of the TCRbeta library was carried out with unique molecular identifiers. Each CDR3 protein is one row after TCRdb ran MiXCR on the PCR reads. There are 500,000 to 600,000 distinct CDR3 sequences in the sample; 30% to 35% occur only once, and 2.4% lies in the top ten. The source was PBMCs from the stem cell graft donor, collected from the stem cell graft. Receptors originate from a human donor who donated a stem cell graft to a child with aplastic anemia.

This clonotype has only a few counts. The chain links TRBV6-2 or TRBV6-3 to TRBJ1-5; D perhaps matches TRBD1 (6 bases). This CDR3 spans 15 amino acids. The V end lost 5 bases, the J end lost 4 bases, and 15 bases lay between the germline ends. Germline values: CDR1 MNHEY, CDR2 SVGEGT. In nucleotides, the CDR3 is TGTGCCAGCAGTGGAACCGGGACACAGAATCAGCCCCAGCATTTT. Translated: CASSGTGTQNQPQHF.

The chain joins TRBV12-3 or TRBV12-4 to TRBJ2-1; possibly TRBD2 for D (6 bases). The CDR3 consists of 14 residues. Trimming pared 7 bases from V and 7 bases from J, leaving 17 bases between. The CDR3 sequence is CASKGGVLFNEQFF. As DNA, the CDR3 is TGTGCCAGCAAGGGCGGGGTCTTATTTAATGAGCAGTTCTTC.

This clonotype came up a few times. The rearrangement joins TRBV20-1 to TRBJ2-1; D is ambiguous. Germline CDR1 is DFQATT and CDR2 is SNEGSKA (reference sequence). The V and J ends lost 5 bases and 8 bases respectively, with 10 bases between them. The CDR3 length is 11 residues. The CDR3 here is CSALLGYEQFF. The CDR3 bases are TGCAGTGCTCTCCTTGGGTATGAGCAGTTCTTC.

The chain couples TRBV6-2 or TRBV6-3 to TRBJ2-1; TRBD2 matches at 10 bases. This CDR3 has 15 amino acids. V lost 2 bases and J lost 6; bases outside the gene matches: 4. Germline lookup yields CDR1 MNHEY and CDR2 SVGEGT. CDR3 in amino acids: CASSYEREGRNEQFF. The CDR3 DNA reads as TGTGCCAGCAGTTACGAGCGGGAGGGCCGCAATGAGCAGTTCTTC.

This chain links TRBV27 with TRBJ2-7, with TRBD2 identical over 9 bases. After removal of 5 bases from V and 7 bases from J, the junction contained 6 bases not matched to a gene. The V gene's germline CDR1 is MNHEY and CDR2 SMNVEV (reference sequence). This CDR3 is built from 13 residues. The CDR3 is CASSPSGAPEQYF. In nucleotides, the CDR3 is TGTGCCAGCAGTCCTAGCGGGGCCCCTGAGCAGTACTTC.

This clonotype showed up just a few times. This chain connects TRBV20-1 to TRBJ1-2; D uncertain. Looked up from germline, CDR1 is DFQATT and CDR2 is SNEGSKA (reference sequence). V lost 5 bases and J 4 bases, leaving 14 bases between the germline ends. This CDR3 comprises 13 residues. The CDR3 region has the DNA TGCAGTGCTTGGTCATCTTTGGGCTATGGCTACACCTTC. The encoded protein is CSAWSSLGYGYTF.

This clonotype was counted only a few times. This chain uses TRBV28 with TRBJ2-7; 9 bases are a match to TRBD2. CDR3 length: 15 amino acids. Per germline, CDR1 MDHEN and CDR2 SYDVKM. V lost 9 bases, J lost 2 bases, and 11 bases stayed unmatched. The CDR3 DNA follows: TGTGCCAGTTCTACCGGGACTAGCAGTCCCTACGAGCAGTACTTC. Translated, it gives CASSTGTSSPYEQYF. Full variable domain (rest looked up from reference TRBV28 and TRBJ2-7): DVKVTQSSRYLVKRTGEKVFLECVQDMDHENMFWYRQDPGLGLRLIYFSYDVKMKEKGDIPEGYSVSREKKERFSLILESASTNQTSMYLCASSTGTSSPYEQYFGPGTRLTVT.

This clonotype was counted between two and nine times. One end of the junction fails to match germline, which may point to a read error. The CDR3 region has the DNA TGCAGTGCTAGAGCGGAGAACTCGGACAGGGAGAGCTTC. Translation: CSARAENSDRESF. This chain uses TRBV20-1 with TRBJ1-2; TRBD1 aligns across 8 bases. The CDR3 covers 13 residues. Germline V gene lookup returns CDR1 DFQATT and CDR2 SNEGSKA (reference sequence).